The 9 T cell receptor beta chains below come from one sample, sequenced in a study of T cell responses to AZD1222 COVID-19 vaccine. Clones were read by immunoSEQ multiplex PCR, and TCRdb kept only the in-frame ones, dropping some. The sample lists some 110,000 clones; around 94% were seen once. Material: peripheral blood, obtained 28 days after the second AZD1222 dose. The receptors were sampled from an adult who received the AZD1222 COVID-19 vaccine.

The chain joins TRBV7-9 to TRBJ1-3, with D perhaps TRBD1 (5 bases). Germline lookup yields CDR1 SEHNR and CDR2 FQNEAQ (reference sequence). CDR3 length equals 14 residues. Trimming removed 5 bases from V and 0 bases from J, with 8 bases in between. CDR3 loop: CASSQGSSGNTIYF. Written as DNA, the CDR3 is TGTGCCAGCAGCCAGGGATCCTCTGGAAACACCATATATTTT.

This chain links TRBV11-2 with TRBJ1-6; D ambiguous. Trimming shortened V by 2 bases and J by 10 bases, and 3 bases separated the two germline ends. The CDR3 spans 11 residues. CDR1 and CDR2 from the germline V gene are SGHAT and FQNNGV. CDR3 sequence reads: CASSLNSPLHF. The DNA of the CDR3 is TGTGCCAGCAGCTTAAACTCACCCCTCCACTTT.

The chain is built from TRBV19 and TRBJ2-6; D unclear. Trimming left V 7 bases short and J 0 bases short, with 4 bases between. The CDR3 consists of 13 residues. The germline V gene has CDR1 LNHDA and CDR2 SQIVND (reference sequence). The CDR3 DNA is TGTGCCAGTAAGGTCTCTGGGGCCAACGTCCTGACTTTC. This encodes CASKVSGANVLTF.

V is TRBV9 and J is TRBJ2-7; 11 bases line up with TRBD2. Per germline, CDR1 SGDLS and CDR2 YYNGEE. The CDR3 spans 16 residues. Trimming removed 0 bases from V and 7 bases from J; junction bases left unmatched: 9. For the CDR3, the DNA is TGTGCCAGCAGCGTAGCAATCTATGGACTAGCGGGTGAGCAGTACTTC. Translation: CASSVAIYGLAGEQYF. Combining the CDR3 with reference TRBV9 and TRBJ2-7 gives the whole variable domain DSGVTQTPKHLITATGQRVTLRCSPRSGDLSVYWYQQSLDQGLQFLIQYYNGEERAKGNILERFSAQQFPDLHSELNLSSLELGDSALYFCASSVAIYGLAGEQYFGPGTRLTVT.

The chain couples TRBV6-1 to TRBJ1-2; 7 bases are shared with TRBD1. This CDR3 has 17 residues. Unmatched junction bases numbered 15, after V lost 1 base and J lost 7 bases. The germline V gene has CDR1 MNHNS and CDR2 SASEGT. The CDR3 reads CASSEVIFGTAAGGYTF. In nucleotides, the CDR3 is TGTGCCAGCAGTGAAGTTATATTTGGGACAGCCGCGGGTGGCTACACCTTC.

The V gene is TRBV27, the J gene TRBJ2-7; 7 bases align to TRBD1. J gave up 6 bases and V 1 base, and 6 bases lay outside the gene matches. This CDR3 spans 14 amino acids. The germline V gene has CDR1 MNHEY and CDR2 SMNVEV (reference sequence). The DNA for the CDR3 is TGTGCCAGCAGTTTATATATGACAGGGTCCGAGCAGTACTTC. It specifies CASSLYMTGSEQYF.

In this sample, this clone turned up once. In DNA, the CDR3 is TGTGCCAGCAGTGAGTCGACAGGATTTCCTAGCACAGATACGCAGTATTTT. It codes for CASSESTGFPSTDTQYF. The chain couples TRBV25-1 to TRBJ2-3; maybe TRBD1 (6 bases). Per germline, CDR1 MGHDK and CDR2 SYGVNS. This CDR3 region has 17 residues. With 3 bases removed from V and 0 bases from J, the gap between germline ends came to 16 bases.

The chain is built from TRBV3-1 (or the pseudogene TRBV3-2) and TRBJ2-7; D tentatively reads TRBD1 or TRBD2 (6 bases each). Germline values: CDR1 LGHDT, CDR2 YNNKEL (reference sequence). V lost 1 base to trimming and J lost 4 bases, with 17 bases between them. The CDR3 loop spans 16 amino acids. CDR3 nucleotides: TGTGCCAGCAGCCAAGGGCTAGGGGGGTTTTTGTACGAGCAGTACTTC. Translated, it gives CASSQGLGGFLYEQYF.

This chain connects TRBV9 to TRBJ2-1; D call uncertain. Germline CDR1 is SGDLS and CDR2 is YYNGEE. Between the trimmed V and J ends, which lost 1 base and 10 bases, there was a span of 15 bases. The CDR3 extends over 14 amino acids. In nucleotides, the CDR3 is TGTGCCAGCAGCGTATTCCGGCAGCCTGTAGAGCAGTTCTTC. It translates to CASSVFRQPVEQFF.